These T cell receptor beta chains were read from a single sample in a study of blood T cells in healthy people across ages. TCRdb ran MiXCR on the 5' RACE reads and lists one entry per CDR3 protein. The sample has roughly 500,000 distinct CDR3 sequences; roughly 28% are singletons. Material for sequencing was blood. Receptors were obtained from a woman aged 70-85 years in good health. The conserved cysteine and the conserved F or W are not part of the CDR3 here. Clone size appears in some rows only: once, few, many, or a class for an expanded clone.

V gene: TRBV7-3; J gene: TRBJ1-2; clone size: .; CDR3 protein: ASSLDRQNGYT
V gene: TRBV5-1; J gene: TRBJ1-2; clone size: few; CDR3 protein: ASSWDQGDHGYT
V gene: TRBV7-3; J gene: TRBJ2-3; clone size: .; CDR3 protein: AGSWDGLSTDTQY
V gene: TRBV18; J gene: TRBJ1-4; clone size: .; CDR3 protein: ASSEITGSFANEKLF
V gene: TRBV5-1; J gene: TRBJ1-1; clone size: .; CDR3 protein: ASQDGTAFKRTEAF
V gene: TRBV5-5; J gene: TRBJ2-5; clone size: few; CDR3 protein: ASSPGYRETQY
V gene: TRBV7-9; J gene: TRBJ2-1; clone size: .; CDR3 protein: ASSFRRITSYNEQF
V gene: TRBV6-5; J gene: TRBJ1-1; clone size: .; CDR3 protein: ASRSPHEGNTEAF
V gene: TRBV4-2; J gene: TRBJ1-4; clone size: .; CDR3 protein: ASSQDLGEKLL
V gene: TRBV5-1; J gene: TRBJ1-2; clone size: few; CDR3 protein: ASSLDGSRNYGYT
V gene: TRBV4-3; J gene: TRBJ2-5; clone size: once; CDR3 protein: ASSPWALAGETQY
V gene: TRBV27; J gene: TRBJ2-7; clone size: few; CDR3 protein: ASSFRLAGGYEQY
V gene: TRBV6-6; J gene: TRBJ1-5; clone size: .; CDR3 protein: ASSYGRGNQPQH
V gene: TRBV4-2; J gene: .; clone size: .; CDR3 protein: ASSQDSQGGAWDEQF
V gene: TRBV13; J gene: TRBJ2-1; clone size: .; CDR3 protein: ASSLKGGGYNGQF
V gene: TRBV5-1; J gene: TRBJ2-1; clone size: .; CDR3 protein: ASSRLAGVQDNEQF
V gene: TRBV7-8; J gene: TRBJ2-3; clone size: few; CDR3 protein: ASSEDSYTQY
V gene: TRBV5-6; J gene: TRBJ2-1; clone size: many; CDR3 protein: ASSFGSVSEQF
V gene: TRBV6-6; J gene: TRBJ1-3; clone size: .; CDR3 protein: ATRNQFTGNTIY
V gene: TRBV20-1; J gene: TRBJ1-4; clone size: few; CDR3 protein: SARKGRENEKLF
V gene: TRBV6-4; J gene: TRBJ1-1; clone size: .; CDR3 protein: ASSEPSDRGRNTEAF
V gene: TRBV5-1; J gene: TRBJ2-5; clone size: few; CDR3 protein: ASSFRGGGETQY
V gene: TRBV12-3/TRBV12-4; J gene: TRBJ2-3; clone size: once; CDR3 protein: ASSQTWTSGNTDTQY